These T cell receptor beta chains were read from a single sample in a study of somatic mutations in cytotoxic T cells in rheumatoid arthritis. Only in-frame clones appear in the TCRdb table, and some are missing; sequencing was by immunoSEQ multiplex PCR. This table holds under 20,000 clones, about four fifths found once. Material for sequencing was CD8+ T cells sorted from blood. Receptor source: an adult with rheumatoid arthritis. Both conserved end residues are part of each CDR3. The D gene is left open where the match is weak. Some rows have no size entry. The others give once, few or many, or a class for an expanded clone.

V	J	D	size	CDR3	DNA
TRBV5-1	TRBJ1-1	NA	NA	CASSLTGTEAFF	TGCGCCAGCAGCTTGACAGGGACTGAAGCTTTCTTT
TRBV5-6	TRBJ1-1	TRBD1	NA	CASSLAWTGPMDTEAFF	TGTGCCAGCAGCTTGGCATGGACAGGGCCCATGGACACTGAAGCTTTCTTT
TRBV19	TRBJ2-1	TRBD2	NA	CASSIGGGAWNEQFF	TGTGCCAGTAGTATCGGCGGGGGGGCCTGGAATGAGCAGTTCTTC
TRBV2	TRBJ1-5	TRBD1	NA	CASSPRSGGIYSNQPQHF	TGTGCCAGCAGTCCCAGGTCAGGGGGGATATATAGCAATCAGCCCCAGCATTTT
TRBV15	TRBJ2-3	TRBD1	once	CATRFQQGYTDTQYF	TGTGCCACCAGATTTCAACAGGGGTATACAGATACGCAGTATTTT
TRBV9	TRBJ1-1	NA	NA	CASSQAEEAFF	TGTGCCAGCAGCCAAGCTGAGGAAGCTTTCTTT
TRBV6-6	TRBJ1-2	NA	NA	CASSYVELSYGYTF	TGTGCCAGCAGTTACGTCGAGCTCTCCTATGGCTACACCTTC
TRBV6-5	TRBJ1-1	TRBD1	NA	CASSYSAGGSGEAFF	TGTGCCAGCAGTTACTCGGCAGGGGGCAGTGGGGAAGCTTTCTTT
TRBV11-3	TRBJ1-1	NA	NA	CASSTANTEAFF	TGTGCCAGCAGTACAGCGAACACTGAAGCTTTCTTT
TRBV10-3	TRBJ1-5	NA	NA	CAISDSGGNQPQHF	TGTGCCATCAGTGACAGCGGGGGCAATCAGCCCCAGCATTTT
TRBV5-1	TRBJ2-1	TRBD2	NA	CASSLLAGTYNEQFF	TGCGCCAGCAGCTTACTAGCGGGCACCTACAATGAGCAGTTCTTC
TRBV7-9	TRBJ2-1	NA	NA	CASSSGLQAHNEQFF	TGTGCCAGCAGCTCGGGACTTCAAGCCCACAATGAGCAGTTCTTC
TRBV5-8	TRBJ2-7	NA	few	CASSWSRRYTDYEQYF	TGTGCCAGCAGCTGGAGTAGGCGGTATACAGACTACGAGCAGTACTTC
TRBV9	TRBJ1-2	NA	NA	CASTGLSDYTF	TGTGCCAGCACCGGACTTTCCGACTACACCTTC
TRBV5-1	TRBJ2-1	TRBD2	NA	CASSLWTSGPNEQFF	TGCGCCAGCAGCTTGTGGACTAGCGGCCCCAATGAGCAGTTCTTC
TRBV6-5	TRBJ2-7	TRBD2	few	CASSWTSGRVYEQYF	TGTGCCAGCAGCTGGACTAGCGGGAGAGTCTACGAGCAGTACTTC
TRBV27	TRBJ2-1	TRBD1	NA	CASSPGQGINEQFF	TGTGCCAGCAGTCCGGGACAGGGGATTAATGAGCAGTTCTTC
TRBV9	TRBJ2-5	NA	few	CASSTSQGTQYF	TGTGCCAGCAGCACCTCTCAAGGGACCCAGTACTTC
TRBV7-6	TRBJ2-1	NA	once	CASSLVPGAYSYNEQFF	TGTGCCAGCAGCTTAGTTCCGGGGGCTTACTCCTACAATGAGCAGTTCTTC
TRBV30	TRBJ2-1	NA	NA	CACRPGDEQFF	TGTGCCTGCCGCCCGGGGGATGAGCAGTTCTTC
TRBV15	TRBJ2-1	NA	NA	CATSRDRGLAYNEQFF	TGTGCCACCAGCAGAGATCGGGGCCTGGCCTACAATGAGCAGTTCTTC
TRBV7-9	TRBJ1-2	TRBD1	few	CASSEGQEFYGYTF	TGTGCCAGCAGCGAGGGACAGGAGTTCTATGGCTACACCTTC
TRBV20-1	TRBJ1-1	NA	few	CSPTGGAFF	TGCAGTCCGACCGGTGGAGCTTTCTTT
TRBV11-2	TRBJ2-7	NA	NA	CASSLSRGHTYEQYF	TGTGCCAGCAGCTTATCGAGGGGACATACCTACGAGCAGTACTTC
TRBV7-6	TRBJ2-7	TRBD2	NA	CASRPEAGGSYEQYF	TGTGCCAGCAGACCTGAGGCGGGAGGGTCCTACGAGCAGTACTTC
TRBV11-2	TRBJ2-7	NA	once	CASSPSYEQYF	TGTGCCAGCAGCCCCTCCTACGAGCAGTACTTC
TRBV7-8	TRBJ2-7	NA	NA	CASSLGAWEQYF	TGTGCCAGCAGCTTAGGCGCGTGGGAGCAGTACTTC
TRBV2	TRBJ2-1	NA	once	CASSSIVLEQFF	TGTGCCAGCAGTAGTATAGTTCTTGAGCAGTTCTTC
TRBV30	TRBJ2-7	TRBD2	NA	CAWSPTGTSGSYEQYF	TGTGCCTGGAGTCCCACCGGGACTAGCGGCTCCTACGAGCAGTACTTC
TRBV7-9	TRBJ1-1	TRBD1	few	CASSWDRGNTEAFF	TGTGCCAGCAGCTGGGACAGGGGGAACACTGAAGCTTTCTTT
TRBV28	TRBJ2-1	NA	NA	CASRPPGPYNEQFF	TGTGCCAGCAGGCCTCCGGGACCTTACAATGAGCAGTTCTTC
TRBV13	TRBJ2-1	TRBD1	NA	CASSSRQGAPRNEQFF	TGTGCCAGCAGCTCACGTCAGGGGGCGCCCCGAAATGAGCAGTTCTTC
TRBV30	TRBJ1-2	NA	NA	CAWSPLALAPSGYTF	TGTGCCTGGAGTCCCCTAGCCCTTGCTCCTAGTGGCTACACCTTC
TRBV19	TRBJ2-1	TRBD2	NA	CASTLSASGANEQFF	TGTGCCAGCACCCTTTCGGCTAGCGGGGCTAATGAGCAGTTCTTC
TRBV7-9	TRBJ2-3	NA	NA	CASSPYFSTDTQYF	TGTGCCAGCAGCCCCTACTTTAGCACAGATACGCAGTATTTT
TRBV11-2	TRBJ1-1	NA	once	CASSLKWYTEAFF	TGTGCCAGCAGCTTAAAATGGTACACTGAAGCTTTCTTT
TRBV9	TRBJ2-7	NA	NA	CASSGTGLPASEQYF	TGTGCCAGCAGCGGAACGGGACTCCCCGCTTCTGAGCAGTACTTC
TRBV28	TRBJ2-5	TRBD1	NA	CASSSGTEETQYF	TGTGCCAGCAGTTCCGGGACAGAAGAGACCCAGTACTTC
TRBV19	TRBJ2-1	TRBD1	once	CASSIGPGQGYYEQFF	TGTGCCAGTAGTATAGGGCCGGGACAGGGATATTATGAGCAGTTCTTC
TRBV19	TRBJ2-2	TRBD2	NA	CASSTLLAGGGGNTGELFF	TGTGCCAGTAGTACCCTACTAGCGGGAGGAGGTGGGAACACCGGGGAGCTGTTTTTT
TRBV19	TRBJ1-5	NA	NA	CASSGGFLSSDQPQHF	TGTGCCAGTAGTGGCGGGTTCCTATCGTCGGATCAGCCCCAGCATTTT
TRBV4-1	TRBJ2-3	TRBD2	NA	CASSQAGLAVLTDTQYF	TGCGCCAGCAGCCAAGCGGGACTAGCGGTGCTCACAGATACGCAGTATTTT
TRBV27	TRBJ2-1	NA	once	CASSFLIHNEQFF	TGTGCCAGCAGTTTCCTGATTCACAATGAGCAGTTCTTC
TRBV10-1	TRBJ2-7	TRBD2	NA	CASSDSLAGKPYEQYF	TGCGCCAGCAGTGATTCACTAGCGGGGAAACCCTACGAGCAGTACTTC
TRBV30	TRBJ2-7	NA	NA	CAYQESNYEQYF	TGTGCCTACCAAGAGAGCAACTACGAGCAGTACTTC
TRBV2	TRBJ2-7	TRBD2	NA	CASTSGGFNEQYF	TGTGCCAGTACTAGCGGGGGGTTCAACGAGCAGTACTTC
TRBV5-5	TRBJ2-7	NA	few	CASSFVKGAYEQYF	TGTGCCAGCAGCTTTGTGAAGGGAGCCTACGAGCAGTACTTC
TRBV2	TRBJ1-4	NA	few	CASGVEKLFF	TGTGCCAGCGGAGTTGAAAAACTGTTTTTT
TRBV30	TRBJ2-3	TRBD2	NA	CAWSVSGTPIRQYF	TGTGCCTGGAGTGTCAGCGGGACGCCCATCCGGCAGTATTTT
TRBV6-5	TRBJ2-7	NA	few	CASSYSVTAEQYF	TGTGCCAGCAGTTACTCTGTGACAGCCGAGCAGTACTTC
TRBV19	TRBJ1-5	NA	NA	CASSISKGRSNQPQHF	TGTGCCAGTAGTATAAGCAAGGGAAGGAGCAATCAGCCCCAGCATTTT
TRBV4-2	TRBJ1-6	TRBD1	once	CASSQGRTGGTPLHF	TGTGCCAGCAGCCAAGGGAGGACAGGGGGCACACCCCTCCACTTT